Following are 25 T cell receptor beta chains from one sample sequenced in a study of sequential checkpoint blockade in melanoma. Treatment defined: randomized to nivolumab then ipilimumab (arm A) or the reverse (arm B). Profiled with immunoSEQ multiplex PCR; TCRdb holds only in-frame clones, not every one. The table records thousands of clones, about a quarter of them present only once. The starting material was tumor tissue (inferred from file names), obtained from a patient given nivolumab and ipilimumab in sequence. These receptors came from a human donor with melanoma.

The chain combines TRBV21-1 with TRBJ2-5; whether TRBD1, the table's D call, matches the DNA was not checked. TRBV21-1 is reported as a pseudogene. This CDR3 is 16 amino acids long. The CDR3 nucleotides read TGTGCCAGCAGTTTAGATTGGGGGACAGGGAAAGAGACCCAGTACTTC. This codes for CASSLDWGTGKETQYF.

This clone is medium-sized within its sample. The genes are TRBV11-3 and TRBJ2-1; D is unclear. The CDR3 covers 15 residues. With 1 base removed from V and 0 bases from J, the gap between germline ends came to 7 bases. Germline V gene sequence: CDR1 SGHNT, CDR2 YENEEA. CDR3 nucleotide sequence: TGTGCCAGCAGCTTAGGGGTAGGCTCCTACAATGAGCAGTTCTTC. This gives the protein CASSLGVGSYNEQFF.

A few counts support this clone. This chain links TRBV30 with TRBJ1-3; D not certain. Trimming took 5 bases from V and 3 from J, leaving 14 bases between them. Germline-derived CDR1 and CDR2 are GTSNPN and SVGIG (reference sequence). The CDR3 runs 14 residues. The CDR3 nucleotides are TGTGCCTGGGTTCCCATGGGGTATGGAAACACCATATATTTT. It translates to CAWVPMGYGNTIYF.

The V call is TRBV18, the J call TRBJ1-5; D is possibly TRBD1 (6 bases). V lost 2 bases and J 6 bases, leaving 8 bases between the germline ends. Per the germline V gene, CDR1 is KGHSH and CDR2 is LQKENI. This CDR3 comprises 13 residues. CDR3 loop: CASSPGGSQPQHF. The DNA of the CDR3 is TGTGCCAGCTCACCAGGGGGCAGTCAGCCCCAGCATTTT. The entire variable domain, with the rest obtained from reference TRBV18 and TRBJ1-5, is as follows: NAGVMQNPRHLVRRRGQEARLRCSPMKGHSHVYWYRQLPEEGLKFMVYLQKENIIDESGMPKERFSAEFPKEGPSILRIQQVVRGDSAAYFCASSPGGSQPQHFGDGTRLSIL.

The V and J genes are TRBV28 and TRBJ1-2; TRBD1 aligns across 9 bases. Germline V gene sequence: CDR1 MDHEN, CDR2 SYDVKM. The junction had 3 bases not matched to a gene; V was cut back by 2 bases and J by 5 bases. The CDR3 covers 14 residues. CDR3 nucleotides: TGTGCCAGCAGTTTAGTGGGGACAGGGTATGGCTACACCTTC. Amino acids: CASSLVGTGYGYTF.

The CDR3 here is CASSYIRGYEQYV. DNA for the CDR3: TGTGCCAGCAGTTACATCCGGGGCTACGAGCAGTACGTC. The V call is TRBV6-8, the J call TRBJ2-7; D perhaps matches TRBD2 (5 bases). This CDR3 is 13 amino acids long. V was pared by 2 bases and J by 3 bases, with 8 bases between. Germline V CDR1 and CDR2: MNHGY, SAAAGT.

This clone rates as medium-sized. J is TRBJ2-1 and V is TRBV15; 8 nucleotides line up with TRBD2. The junction had 19 bases not matched to a gene; V was cut back by 0 bases and J by 6 bases. Germline V CDR1 and CDR2: LNHNV, YYDKDF (reference sequence). The CDR3 consists of 20 residues. The CDR3 loop is CATSRDHPSLKREIGNEQFF. The CDR3 DNA follows: TGTGCCACCAGCAGAGACCACCCTTCCCTAAAGCGGGAGATAGGCAATGAGCAGTTCTTC.

This clone was found a few times. The rearrangement links TRBV11-3 to TRBJ1-5, with TRBD1 as a possible D gene (5 bases). V lost 5 bases and J 0 bases, leaving 11 bases between the germline ends. CDR3 length: 15 amino acids. Germline values: CDR1 SGHNT, CDR2 YENEEA. CDR3 region: CASSRTGGSNQPQHF. CDR3 sequence (DNA): TGTGCCAGCAGCAGGACGGGGGGTAGCAATCAGCCCCAGCATTTT.

This clone has at least ten counts. The chain links TRBV6-8 to TRBJ2-1; D is undetermined. CDR1 and CDR2 (germline): MNHGY, SAAAGT. This CDR3 has 13 residues. Trimming cost V 0 bases and J 9 bases, with 9 bases left between them. The CDR3 loop reads CASSYSDRSEQFF. The CDR3 region has the DNA TGTGCCAGCAGTTACTCCGACCGTAGTGAGCAGTTCTTC.

J is TRBJ2-3 and V is TRBV5-1, with TRBD1 matching over 8 bases. Germline assignment: CDR1 SGHRS and CDR2 YFSETQ. The CDR3 consists of 14 residues. The ends lost 4 bases at V and 7 bases at J; junction bases unmatched: 8. The CDR3 region has the DNA TGCGCCAGCAGCGCGGACGACAGGGGCCATACGCAGTATTTT. Amino acids: CASSADDRGHTQYF. The full variable domain, completed using reference TRBV5-1 and TRBJ2-3, is KAGVTQTPRYLIKTRGQQVTLSCSPISGHRSVSWYQQTPGQGLQFLFEYFSETQRNKGNFPGRFSGRQFSNSRSEMNVSTLELGDSALYLCASSADDRGHTQYFGPGTRLTVL.

The chain has TRBV30 and TRBJ2-1, with 7 bases fitting TRBD1. Looked up from germline, CDR1 is GTSNPN and CDR2 is SVGIG (reference sequence). With 3 bases clipped from V and 0 bases from J, the junction kept 8 bases outside the gene matches. The CDR3 runs 16 residues. CDR3 nucleotide sequence: TGTGCCTGGAGGGGGGACAGCGGTCCCTCCTACAATGAGCAGTTCTTC. This translates into CAWRGDSGPSYNEQFF.

In this sample, this clone is large. CDR3 amino acids: CASSQAESPGELFF. The DNA of the CDR3 is TGCGCCAGCAGCCAAGCCGAGTCGCCCGGGGAGCTGTTTTTT. The gene calls are TRBV4-1 and TRBJ2-2; D unresolved. Germline lookup yields CDR1 MGHRA and CDR2 YSYEKL. Trimming cost V 1 base and J 6 bases, with 9 bases left between them. The CDR3 is 14 amino acids.

Judged by abundance, this clone is medium-sized. This chain connects TRBV19 to TRBJ2-3, with 7 bases fitting TRBD1. The V segment lost 4 bases and the J segment 6 bases; nucleotides outside the gene matches: 7. From germline, CDR1 is LNHDA and CDR2 SQIVND (reference sequence). The CDR3 contains 14 residues. The CDR3 spells CASSRQGNRDTQYF. The DNA for the CDR3 is TGTGCCAGTAGTAGACAGGGAAATCGTGATACGCAGTATTTT.

J is TRBJ2-5 and V is TRBV21-1; TRBD2, as called in the table, went unchecked against the DNA. TRBV21-1 is a pseudogene segment. This CDR3 comprises 16 residues. CDR3 sequence: CASSHRLAGERETQYF. In DNA, the CDR3 is TGTGCCAGCAGCCATCGACTAGCGGGAGAGAGAGAGACCCAGTACTTC.

V usage is TRBV11-3 and J usage is TRBJ2-5, with TRBD2 matching 12 bases. CDR3 size: 14 residues. Germline CDR1 and CDR2: SGHNT and YENEEA. The ends lost 4 bases at V and 5 bases at J; junction bases unmatched: 2. The CDR3 loop is CASSSGTSGETQYF. The CDR3, as DNA: TGTGCCAGCAGCTCCGGGACTAGCGGGGAGACCCAGTACTTC.

V and J are TRBV10-2 and TRBJ1-3; TRBD1 is a possible D gene (5 bases). The CDR3 length is 18 residues. Trimming shortened V by 6 bases and J by 4 bases, and 25 bases separated the two germline ends. The germline V gene encodes CDR1 WSHSY and CDR2 SAAADI. CDR3 protein: CASRGDWQGLASGNTIYF. CDR3 nucleotide sequence: TGCGCCAGCAGGGGGGACTGGCAGGGTTTAGCTTCAGGAAACACCATATATTTT.

Relative to its sample, this clone is medium-sized. V gene TRBV6-8 combines with J gene TRBJ1-5; D is uncertain. CDR1 MNHGY and CDR2 SAAAGT come from the germline V gene. This CDR3 region has 13 residues. V lost 0 bases, J lost 7 bases, and 7 bases lay in between. Here the CDR3 DNA reads TGTGCCAGCAGTTACTCCACCAACCAGCCCCAGCATTTT. It translates to CASSYSTNQPQHF.

This chain connects TRBV6-8 to TRBJ2-7; D tentatively reads TRBD1 or TRBD2 (5 bases each). V was clipped by 6 bases and J by 6 bases, with 18 bases between them. Per the germline V gene, CDR1 is MNHGY and CDR2 is SAAAGT. This CDR3 is 14 amino acids long. The CDR3 nucleotides read TGTGCCAGCAGATCTACTGACAGCGGCCCCGAGCAGTACGTC. It specifies CASRSTDSGPEQYV.

This clone was seen more than once but under ten times. The rearrangement uses TRBV28 and TRBJ1-2; 8 bases match TRBD1. Trimming at V came to 7 bases and at J to 3 bases, leaving 10 bases not matched to a gene. This CDR3 is 15 amino acids long. The germline V gene has CDR1 MDHEN and CDR2 SYDVKM. The chain's CDR3 is CASNGAGGHDYGYTF. CDR3 sequence (DNA): TGTGCCAGCAATGGGGCAGGGGGCCACGACTATGGCTACACCTTC.

This clone has just a few counts. The rearrangement uses TRBV9 and TRBJ2-2; D remains unclear. The CDR3 consists of 12 residues. The V gene's germline CDR1 is SGDLS and CDR2 YYNGEE. Trimming stripped 2 bases from V and 6 bases from J, with 5 bases between. The CDR3 sequence: CASSVWAGELFF. The CDR3 nucleotides are TGTGCCAGCAGCGTCTGGGCCGGGGAGCTGTTTTTT.

This chain connects TRBV23-1 to TRBJ2-7; perhaps D is TRBD1 or TRBD2 (5 bases each). TRBV23-1 counts as an open reading frame of uncertain function. V was clipped by 6 bases and J by 0 bases, with 9 bases between them. This CDR3 region has 13 residues. The CDR3 spells CASSSGTSYEQYV. The CDR3 coding sequence is TGCGCCAGCAGCTCCGGGACCTCCTACGAGCAGTACGTC.

This clone has a handful of counts. The chain links TRBV1 to TRBJ1-1. TRBV1 is termed a pseudogene. The CDR3 extends over 15 amino acids. CDR3 in DNA: TGCGCCAGCAGCCAAGAACTCGGGGGGCTCACTGAAGCTTTCTTT. This translates into CASSQELGGLTEAFF.

The chain combines TRBV19 with TRBJ1-2; D gene ambiguous. The CDR3 has 11 residues. Germline CDR1 is LNHDA and CDR2 is SQIVND (reference sequence). V gave up 9 bases and J gave up 3 bases, with 8 bases separating them. The CDR3 is CASNEDYGYTF. The CDR3 DNA sequence: TGTGCCAGCAATGAGGACTATGGCTACACCTTC.

Relative to its sample, this clone is large. The chain is built from TRBV11-3 and TRBJ1-5, with D possibly matching TRBD1 (5 bases). Germline V gene lookup returns CDR1 SGHNT and CDR2 YENEEA. Trimming cost V 4 bases and J 1 base, with 14 bases left between them. This CDR3 has 16 residues. CDR3: CASSYRQTLSNQPQHF. The CDR3 coding sequence is TGTGCCAGCAGCTATAGACAGACCCTCAGCAATCAGCCCCAGCATTTT.

This clone is labeled as large. The rearrangement links TRBV6-8 to TRBJ1-5; weak D call: TRBD1 (6 bases). From germline, CDR1 is MNHGY and CDR2 SAAAGT. The V end was cut by 4 bases, the J end by 6 bases, with 13 bases between. CDR3 length: 14 residues. Written as DNA, the CDR3 is TGTGCCAGCAGTTTACAGGGTAAAGGTCAGCCCCAGCATTTT. Protein: CASSLQGKGQPQHF.